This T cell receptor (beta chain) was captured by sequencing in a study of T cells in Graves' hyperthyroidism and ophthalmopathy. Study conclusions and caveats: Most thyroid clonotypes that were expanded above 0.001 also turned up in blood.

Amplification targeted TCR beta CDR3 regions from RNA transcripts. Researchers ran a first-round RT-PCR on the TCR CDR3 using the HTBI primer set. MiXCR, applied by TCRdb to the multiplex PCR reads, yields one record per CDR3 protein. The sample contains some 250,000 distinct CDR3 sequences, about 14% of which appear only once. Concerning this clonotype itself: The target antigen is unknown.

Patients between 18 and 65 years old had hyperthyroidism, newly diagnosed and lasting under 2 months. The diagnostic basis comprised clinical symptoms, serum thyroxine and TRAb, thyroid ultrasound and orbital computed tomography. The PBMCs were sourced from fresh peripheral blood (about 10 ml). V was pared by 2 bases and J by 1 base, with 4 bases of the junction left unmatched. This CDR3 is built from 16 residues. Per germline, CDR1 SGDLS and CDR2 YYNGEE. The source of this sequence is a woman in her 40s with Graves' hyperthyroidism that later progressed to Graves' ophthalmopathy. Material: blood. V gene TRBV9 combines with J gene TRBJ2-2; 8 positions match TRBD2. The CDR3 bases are TGTGCCAGCAGCGTCGTTAGCGGGGTGAACACCGGGGAGCTGTTTTTT. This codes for CASSVVSGVNTGELFF.